These T cell receptor beta chains were read from a single sample in a study. MiXCR was run by TCRdb on the multiplex PCR reads, yielding one entry per CDR3 protein. The sample lists approximately 400 distinct CDR3 sequences, about a fifth seen once, with about two fifths in the top ten. The specimen sequenced was naive CD4+ T cells sorted from blood. The receptor set was obtained from a female donor with breast cancer. The CDR3 runs from the conserved cysteine through the conserved F or W. A D gene is named only where the DNA matches it firmly. Clone size appears in some rows only: once, few, many, or a class for an expanded clone.

>TRBD1|TRBJ1-2|.|TRBV12-3/TRBV12-4
TGTGCCAGCAGGGCGACAGGGTTCTATGGCTACACCTTC
CASRATGFYGYTF
>.|TRBJ1-2|large|TRBV12-3/TRBV12-4
TGTGCCAGCAGTCCTACTGTACACGGCTACACCTTC
CASSPTVHGYTF
>.|TRBJ1-2|large|TRBV12-3/TRBV12-4
TGTGCCAGCAGCCACGGACAGTTCTATGGCTACACCTTC
CASSHGQFYGYTF
>TRBD1|TRBJ1-2|.|TRBV12-3/TRBV12-4
TGTGCCAGCAGACTTGGACAGGCCCTAGGGAATGGCTACACCTTC
CASRLGQALGNGYTF
>.|TRBJ1-2|.|TRBV12-3/TRBV12-4
TGTGCCAGCAGTTTACTGGACGGAGCGTATGGCTACACCTTC
CASSLLDGAYGYTF
>.|TRBJ1-2|medium-sized|TRBV12-3/TRBV12-4
TGTGCCAGCAGTTTAGACCAGGGAGGCTACACCTTC
CASSLDQGGYTF
>.|TRBJ1-2|few|TRBV12-3/TRBV12-4
TGTGCCAGCAACCCGGGACACGGCTATGGCTACACCTTC
CASNPGHGYGYTF
>TRBD1|TRBJ1-2|medium-sized|TRBV12-3/TRBV12-4
TGTGCCAGCAGTTTGGACAGGAGGCGAAGTGGCTACACCTTC
CASSLDRRRSGYTF
>TRBD1|TRBJ1-2|.|TRBV12-3/TRBV12-4
TGTGCCAGCAGGGACGGGACAGGTACCGGCTACACCTTC
CASRDGTGTGYTF
>.|TRBJ1-2|many|TRBV12-3/TRBV12-4
TGTGCCAGCAGCCCGGGACACGGCTATGGCTACACCTTC
CASSPGHGYGYTF
>TRBD1|TRBJ1-2|large|TRBV12-3/TRBV12-4
TGTGCCAGCAACCCGGGACAGGAATATGGCTACACCTTC
CASNPGQEYGYTF
>.|TRBJ1-2|few|TRBV12-3/TRBV12-4
TGTGCCAGCAGTTTCGGGGTGGCAGGAGGCTTGAGTGGCTACACCTTC
CASSFGVAGGLSGYTF
>TRBD1|TRBJ1-2|medium-sized|TRBV12-3/TRBV12-4
TGTGCCAGCAGTTTAGGGACAGGAGGTAACTATGGCTACACCTTC
CASSLGTGGNYGYTF
>TRBD1|TRBJ1-2|few|TRBV12-3/TRBV12-4
TGTGCCAGCAGAGGGACAGGGTCTGGTGGCTACACCTTC
CASRGTGSGGYTF
>.|TRBJ1-2|.|TRBV12-3/TRBV12-4
TGTGCCAGCGCCTTACCTTCGGGAGGCGGCTACACCTTC
CASALPSGGGYTF
>.|TRBJ1-2|medium-sized|TRBV12-3/TRBV12-4
TGTGCCAGCAGTTCCTCCATCCGGACAGCGGGCTTC
CASSSSIRTAGF
>.|TRBJ1-2|medium-sized|TRBV12-3/TRBV12-4
TGTGCCAGCAGTTTAAACCTCTATGGCTACACCTTC
CASSLNLYGYTF
>.|TRBJ1-2|once|TRBV12-3/TRBV12-4
TGTGCCAGCAGCGGACCGGGACCGACAACGGATGGCTACACCTTC
CASSGPGPTTDGYTF
>.|TRBJ1-2|large|TRBV12-3/TRBV12-4
TGTGCCAGCAGTTTAAATGGAGATGGCTACACCTTC
CASSLNGDGYTF
>TRBD1|TRBJ1-2|.|TRBV12-3/TRBV12-4
TGTGCCAGCAGTTCCCCGGGACAGCAAGCGAACTATGGCTACACCTTC
CASSSPGQQANYGYTF
>.|TRBJ1-2|medium-sized|TRBV12-3/TRBV12-4
TGTGCCAGCAGTGAAGGGAGGAGAGGCTACACCTTC
CASSEGRRGYTF
>.|TRBJ1-2|large|TRBV12-3/TRBV12-4
TGTGCCAGCAGTTTTCGGCTCTATGGCTACACCTTC
CASSFRLYGYTF
>TRBD1|TRBJ1-2|medium-sized|TRBV12-3/TRBV12-4
TGTGCCAGCACCATTACCCTCGGGACAGGGAACTATGGCTACACCTTC
CASTITLGTGNYGYTF
>TRBD1|TRBJ1-2|.|TRBV12-3/TRBV12-4
TGTGCCAGCAACCTCAACAGGGGACTCTATGGCTACACCTTC
CASNLNRGLYGYTF
>TRBD1|TRBJ1-2|many|TRBV12-3/TRBV12-4
TGTGCCAGCAGTAGACAGGGTGGTGGAGTAGATGGCTACACCTTC
CASSRQGGGVDGYTF
>.|TRBJ1-2|large|TRBV12-3/TRBV12-4
TGTGCCAGCAGGAGGGACATCTATGGCTACACCTTC
CASRRDIYGYTF
>TRBD1|TRBJ1-2|many|TRBV12-3/TRBV12-4
TGTGCCAGCACCCTAATGGGACAGGGCGGCGGCTACACCTTC
CASTLMGQGGGYTF
>.|TRBJ1-2|.|TRBV12-3/TRBV12-4
TGTGCCAGTGCTAGTGGCCACTCTAACTATGGCTACACCTTC
CASASGHSNYGYTF
>TRBD1|TRBJ1-2|.|TRBV12-3/TRBV12-4
TGTGCCAGCAGCCTGGACAGGGGAGGGGTGAACTATGGCTACACCTTC
CASSLDRGGVNYGYTF
>.|TRBJ1-2|.|TRBV12-3/TRBV12-4
TGTGCCAGCAGTTTGGAGGGGAGAGATGGCTACACCTTC
CASSLEGRDGYTF
>TRBD1|TRBJ1-2|large|TRBV12-3/TRBV12-4
TGTGCCAGCAGATCGGGACAGGGCTTGGGTGGCTACACCTTC
CASRSGQGLGGYTF
>.|TRBJ1-2|medium-sized|TRBV12-3/TRBV12-4
TGTGCCAGCAGTTTGGAAGGGCATGGCTACACCTTC
CASSLEGHGYTF
>.|TRBJ1-2|.|TRBV12-3/TRBV12-4
TGTGCCAGCAGCCTCAACTATGGCTACACCTTC
CASSLNYGYTF
>.|TRBJ1-2|large|TRBV12-3/TRBV12-4
TGTGCCAGCAGTTTCTACAGTGAGGGCTATGGCTACACCTTC
CASSFYSEGYGYTF
>TRBD1|TRBJ1-2|medium-sized|TRBV12-3/TRBV12-4
TGTGCCAGTTATCGAACAGGGGAAGGTTCGCGCTACACCTTC
CASYRTGEGSRYTF
>TRBD1|TRBJ1-2|many|TRBV12-3/TRBV12-4
TGTGCCAGCAGCAACTACGGGACAGGTACCGGCTACACCTTC
CASSNYGTGTGYTF
>TRBD1|TRBJ1-2|few|TRBV12-3/TRBV12-4
TGTGCCAGCACCTGGGACAGCTCTGGCTACACCTTC
CASTWDSSGYTF
>TRBD1|TRBJ1-2|few|TRBV12-3/TRBV12-4
TGTGCCAGCAGGAGGGACAGCTCTGGCTACACCTTC
CASRRDSSGYTF
>.|TRBJ1-2|medium-sized|TRBV12-5
TGTGCTAGTGGTTTGGACGGAGGCTATGGCTACACCTTC
CASGLDGGYGYTF
>.|TRBJ1-2|medium-sized|TRBV12-3/TRBV12-4
TGTGCCAGCAGTTCCTCTTTTCGGTCGGGGCGTAGGGGAGGCTACACCTTC
CASSSSFRSGRRGGYTF
>.|TRBJ1-2|medium-sized|TRBV12-3/TRBV12-4
TGTGCCAGCATCAACGCGGGGTCAAGCTATGGCTACACCTTC
CASINAGSSYGYTF
>.|TRBJ1-2|large|TRBV12-3/TRBV12-4
TGTGCCAGCAGTTTATCGGCGGGGCCTGAGAGCTACACCTTC
CASSLSAGPESYTF